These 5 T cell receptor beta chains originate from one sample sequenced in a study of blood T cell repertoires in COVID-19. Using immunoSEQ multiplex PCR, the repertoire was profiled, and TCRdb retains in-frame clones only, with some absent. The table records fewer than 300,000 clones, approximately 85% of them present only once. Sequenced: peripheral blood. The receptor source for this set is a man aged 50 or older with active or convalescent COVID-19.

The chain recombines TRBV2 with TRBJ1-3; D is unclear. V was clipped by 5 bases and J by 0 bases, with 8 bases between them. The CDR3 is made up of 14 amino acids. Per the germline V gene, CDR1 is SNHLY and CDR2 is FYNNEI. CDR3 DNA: TGTGCCAGCAGTCGACATCACTCTGGAAACACCATATATTTT. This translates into CASSRHHSGNTIYF.

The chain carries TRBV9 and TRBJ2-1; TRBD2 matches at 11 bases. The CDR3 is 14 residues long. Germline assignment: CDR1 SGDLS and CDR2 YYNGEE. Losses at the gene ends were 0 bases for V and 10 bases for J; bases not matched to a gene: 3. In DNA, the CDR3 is TGTGCCAGCAGCGTAGGGGGACTAGCGGACGAGCAGTTCTTC. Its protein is CASSVGGLADEQFF.

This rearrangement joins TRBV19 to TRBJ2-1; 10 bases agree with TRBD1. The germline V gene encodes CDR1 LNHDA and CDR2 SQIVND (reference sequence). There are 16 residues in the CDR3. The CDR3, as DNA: TGTTCCCAACCCGACCTCTGGACAGGGGGTAGCAATGAGCAGTTCTTC. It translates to CSQPDLWTGGSNEQFF.

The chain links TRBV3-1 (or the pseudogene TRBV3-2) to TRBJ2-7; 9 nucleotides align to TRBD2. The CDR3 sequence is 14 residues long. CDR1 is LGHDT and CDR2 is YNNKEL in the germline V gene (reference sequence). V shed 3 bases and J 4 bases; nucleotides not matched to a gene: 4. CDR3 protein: CASSQGLAGYEQYF. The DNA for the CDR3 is TGTGCCAGCAGCCAGGGACTAGCTGGATACGAGCAGTACTTC.

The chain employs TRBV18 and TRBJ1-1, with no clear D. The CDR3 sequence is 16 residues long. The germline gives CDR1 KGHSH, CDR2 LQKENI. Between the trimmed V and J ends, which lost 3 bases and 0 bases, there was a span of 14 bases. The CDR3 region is CASSPAETAMNTEAFF. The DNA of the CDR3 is TGTGCCAGCTCACCCGCGGAGACCGCGATGAACACTGAAGCTTTCTTT.